Listed below are T cell receptor beta chains from one sample, sequenced in a study of T cells in Graves' hyperthyroidism and ophthalmopathy. TCRdb reprocessed the multiplex PCR reads with MiXCR, giving one entry per CDR3 protein. This table holds 300,000 to 500,000 distinct CDR3 sequences, more than 13% found once. Sequenced: blood. The receptors were gathered from a man between 50 and 59 years old with Graves' ophthalmopathy. CDR3s include the opening cysteine and the closing phenylalanine or tryptophan. The D gene is left open where the match is weak. Not every row has a clone size; where given, it reads once, few, many or a size class.

v_gene	d_gene	abundance	j_gene	CDR3aa	CDR3nt
TRBV30	-	many	TRBJ2-2	CAWKAGLRGIWPGELFF	TGTGCCTGGAAAGCGGGCCTTCGGGGGATCTGGCCCGGGGAGCTGTTTTTT
TRBV20-1	TRBD2	many	TRBJ2-7	CSARDSGRWYEQYF	TGCAGTGCTAGAGATAGCGGGAGGTGGTACGAGCAGTACTTC
TRBV3-1	TRBD2	many	TRBJ2-3	CASSPGGRPDTQYF	TGTGCCAGCAGCCCCGGGGGGAGACCAGATACGCAGTATTTT
TRBV18	TRBD2	-	TRBJ2-2	CASRKTSGIPNTGELFF	TGTGCCAGCCGGAAGACTAGCGGGATTCCGAACACCGGGGAGCTGTTTTTT
TRBV5-5	-	few	TRBJ2-5	CASSSGRAETQYF	TGTGCCAGCAGCTCGGGACGGGCAGAGACCCAGTACTTC
TRBV14	-	-	TRBJ2-5	CASSQSGETQYF	TGTGCCAGCAGCCAATCTGGCGAGACCCAGTACTTC
TRBV7-9	-	few	TRBJ2-7	CASSLAGPASYEQYF	TGTGCCAGCAGCTTAGCAGGGCCCGCCTCCTACGAGCAGTACTTC
TRBV11-2	-	-	TRBJ2-7	CASSQGMTGTYEQYF	TGTGCCAGCAGCCAGGGAATGACCGGGACCTACGAGCAGTACTTC
TRBV5-5	TRBD1	many	TRBJ2-7	CASSLAAGGRHEQYF	TGTGCCAGCAGCTTGGCGGCAGGGGGCCGACACGAGCAGTACTTC
TRBV9	TRBD2	many	TRBJ2-1	CASSVGSRARRLAGDPYNEQFF	TGTGCCAGCAGCGTAGGATCCCGGGCAAGACGACTAGCGGGAGATCCGTACAATGAGCAGTTCTTC
TRBV6-2/TRBV6-3	-	once	TRBJ1-3	CASSANGYNDGNTIYF	TGTGCCAGCAGTGCAAATGGGTATAATGATGGAAACACCATATATTTT
TRBV20-1	-	-	TRBJ2-4	CSARRGRDIQYF	TGCAGTGCCCGGCGGGGGCGGGACATTCAGTACTTC
TRBV11-3	-	many	TRBJ2-7	CASSLEQYSYEQYF	TGTGCCAGCAGCTTAGAACAGTACTCCTACGAGCAGTACTTC
TRBV7-3	-	-	TRBJ2-3	CASLRTTGTNTQYF	TGTGCCAGCCTAAGAACGACCGGAACGAATACGCAGTATTTT
TRBV6-1	-	few	TRBJ1-5	CASFPTPSSNQPQHF	TGTGCCAGCTTTCCGACCCCAAGTAGCAATCAGCCCCAGCATTTT
TRBV20-1	TRBD2	many	TRBJ2-1	CSATLGTSGNNEQFF	TGCAGTGCCACCTTAGGGACTAGCGGAAACAATGAGCAGTTCTTC
TRBV27	-	many	TRBJ1-5	CASSPSGAGYSNQPQHF	TGTGCCAGCAGTCCCTCTGGGGCAGGCTATAGCAATCAGCCCCAGCATTTT
TRBV27	TRBD2	-	TRBJ2-2	CASSSTSGRSIRELFF	TGTGCCAGCAGTTCAACTAGCGGGAGGAGTATAAGGGAGCTGTTTTTT
TRBV5-1	-	many	TRBJ1-5	CASPWGGRVDQPQHF	TGCGCCAGCCCCTGGGGGGGGCGCGTCGATCAGCCCCAGCATTTT
TRBV9	TRBD1	-	TRBJ2-2	CASSVEGGWNTGELFF	TGTGCCAGCAGCGTAGAAGGGGGCTGGAACACCGGGGAGCTGTTTTTT
TRBV6-2/TRBV6-3	-	few	TRBJ2-3	CASANLRDTQYF	TGTGCCAGCGCGAATCTCAGGGATACGCAGTATTTT
TRBV27	-	-	TRBJ2-6	CASRPGTPLSGANVLTF	TGTGCCAGCAGGCCCGGGACTCCTCTCTCTGGGGCCAACGTCCTGACTTTC
TRBV11-3	-	many	TRBJ1-2	CASSQNVEVGYTF	TGTGCCAGCAGCCAGAACGTCGAGGTCGGCTACACCTTC
TRBV28	-	many	TRBJ2-1	CASSFRSWSSYNEQFF	TGTGCCAGCAGTTTCAGATCCTGGAGTTCCTACAATGAGCAGTTCTTC
TRBV2	TRBD2	-	TRBJ2-1	CASSEPLAGVDNEQFF	TGTGCCAGCAGTGAACCCCTAGCGGGAGTAGACAATGAGCAGTTCTTC
TRBV3-1	-	-	TRBJ1-2	CASSRVTSNYGYTF	TGTGCCAGCAGCCGAGTAACATCTAACTATGGCTACACCTTC
TRBV19	TRBD2	-	TRBJ2-5	CASSIRRLAGAGETQYF	TGTGCCAGTAGTATTAGGAGACTAGCGGGAGCGGGGGAGACCCAGTACTTC
TRBV29-1	-	many	TRBJ2-1	CSVDSLAYNYNEQFF	TGCAGCGTTGATAGTCTGGCCTATAATTACAATGAGCAGTTCTTC
TRBV6-2/TRBV6-3	-	-	TRBJ1-1	CASSIDWGWAFF	TGTGCCAGCAGTATCGACTGGGGGTGGGCTTTCTTT
TRBV5-1	-	many	TRBJ2-3	CASSLGNSQADTQYF	TGCGCCAGCAGCTTAGGGAACTCCCAAGCAGATACGCAGTATTTT
TRBV7-2	-	many	TRBJ2-5	CASSLFGFQETQYF	TGTGCCAGCAGCTTGTTCGGGTTCCAAGAGACCCAGTACTTC
TRBV5-1	TRBD1	many	TRBJ2-7	CASSQGQGLGEQYF	TGCGCCAGCAGCCAGGGACAGGGGTTGGGCGAGCAGTACTTC
TRBV28	-	-	TRBJ2-1	CASQFSGYERFF	TGTGCCAGCCAGTTCTCCGGTTATGAGCGGTTCTTC
TRBV7-6	-	-	TRBJ2-1	CASSLASDSSYNEQFF	TGTGCCAGCAGCTTAGCGTCGGACAGCTCCTACAATGAGCAGTTCTTC
TRBV7-9	-	many	TRBJ2-2	CASSLDGIDTGELFF	TGTGCCAGCAGCTTAGACGGGATCGACACCGGGGAGCTGTTTTTT
TRBV3-1	TRBD1	many	TRBJ1-2	CASSQESTGTVGYTF	TGTGCCAGCAGCCAAGAATCTACTGGGACAGTTGGCTACACCTTC
TRBV18	-	-	TRBJ2-2	CASSASPAAGELFF	TGTGCCAGCTCAGCTAGTCCCGCGGCCGGGGAGCTGTTTTTT
TRBV2	TRBD2	many	TRBJ2-1	CASSRTSLYNEQFF	TGTGCCAGCTCAAGGACTAGCCTCTACAATGAGCAGTTCTTC
TRBV5-5	-	many	TRBJ2-5	CASTPEGRQETQYF	TGTGCCAGCACCCCAGAGGGGCGGCAAGAGACCCAGTACTTC
TRBV4-1	TRBD1	-	TRBJ2-1	CASSWDSAYNEQFF	TGCGCCAGCAGTTGGGACAGCGCGTACAATGAGCAGTTCTTC
TRBV20-1	-	many	TRBJ2-7	CSARDLGIQYEQYF	TGCAGTGCTAGAGATCTCGGGATTCAGTACGAGCAGTACTTC
TRBV2	TRBD1	many	TRBJ2-5	CASREQGARQETQYF	TGTGCCAGCAGGGAACAGGGGGCGCGGCAAGAGACCCAGTACTTC
TRBV2	-	many	TRBJ2-1	CASSGAGGDEQFF	TGTGCCAGCAGTGGAGCAGGGGGGGATGAGCAGTTCTTC
TRBV5-1	-	many	TRBJ1-1	CASSLEGQLNTEAFF	TGCGCCAGCAGCTTGGAAGGGCAGTTGAACACTGAAGCTTTCTTT
TRBV5-1	TRBD2	-	TRBJ2-5	CASSKEREGLTQYF	TGCGCCAGCAGCAAGGAGCGGGAGGGCTTGACCCAGTACTTC
TRBV2	TRBD2	many	TRBJ2-1	CASGLIAGKVSGEQFF	TGTGCCAGCGGCTTAATAGCGGGAAAGGTTTCAGGGGAGCAGTTCTTC
TRBV3-1	-	many	TRBJ1-4	CASSISGEGYSNEKLFF	TGTGCCAGCAGCATCTCAGGGGAGGGTTACTCAAATGAAAAACTGTTTTTT
TRBV12-3/TRBV12-4	-	many	TRBJ1-3	CASSSDESSGNTIYF	TGTGCCAGCAGCTCGGATGAGAGCTCTGGAAACACCATATATTTT
TRBV12-3/TRBV12-4	TRBD1	many	TRBJ2-5	CASRNTGVQETQYF	TGTGCCAGCAGAAATACAGGGGTCCAAGAGACCCAGTACTTC
TRBV6-2/TRBV6-3	-	-	TRBJ1-4	CASSRDEEKLFF	TGTGCCAGCAGTCGGGACGAGGAAAAACTGTTTTTT
TRBV28	-	many	TRBJ2-1	CASSQPLAGPYNEQFF	TGTGCCAGCAGTCAGCCCCTAGCCGGACCTTACAATGAGCAGTTCTTC
TRBV19	-	once	TRBJ2-6	CVSSSFAGANVLTF	TGTGTCAGTAGTAGTTTCGCGGGGGCCAACGTCCTGACTTTC
TRBV6-1	-	many	TRBJ2-5	CASSPETGRPQETQYF	TGTGCCAGCAGTCCCGAAACGGGACGGCCCCAAGAGACCCAGTACTTC
TRBV10-2	TRBD2	many	TRBJ2-7	CASSMTSGRPYEQYF	TGCGCCAGCAGTATGACTAGCGGGAGACCCTACGAGCAGTACTTC